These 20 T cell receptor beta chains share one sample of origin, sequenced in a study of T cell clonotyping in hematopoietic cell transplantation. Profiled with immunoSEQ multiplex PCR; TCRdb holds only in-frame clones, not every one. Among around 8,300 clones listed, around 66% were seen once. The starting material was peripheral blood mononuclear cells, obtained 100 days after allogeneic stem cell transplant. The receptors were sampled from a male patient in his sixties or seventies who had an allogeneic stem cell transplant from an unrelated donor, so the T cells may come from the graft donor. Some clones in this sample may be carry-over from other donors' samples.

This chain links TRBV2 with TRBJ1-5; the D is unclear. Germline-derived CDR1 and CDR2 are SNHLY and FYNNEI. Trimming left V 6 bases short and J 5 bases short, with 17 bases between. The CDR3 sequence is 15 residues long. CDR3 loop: CASSLHWGSDQPQHF. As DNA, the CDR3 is TGTGCCAGCAGCCTACACTGGGGTAGTGATCAGCCCCAGCATTTT.

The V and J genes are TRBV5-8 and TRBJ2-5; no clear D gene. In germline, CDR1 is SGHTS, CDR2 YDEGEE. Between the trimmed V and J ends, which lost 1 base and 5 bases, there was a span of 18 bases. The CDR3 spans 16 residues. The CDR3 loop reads CASSLFRSPDVETQYF. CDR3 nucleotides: TGTGCCAGCAGCTTGTTTCGATCTCCAGATGTGGAGACCCAGTACTTC.

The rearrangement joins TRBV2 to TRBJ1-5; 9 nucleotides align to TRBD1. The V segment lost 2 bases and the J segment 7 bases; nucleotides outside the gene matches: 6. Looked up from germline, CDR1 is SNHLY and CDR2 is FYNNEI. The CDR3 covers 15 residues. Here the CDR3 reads CASSEYIGQGQPQHF. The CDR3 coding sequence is TGTGCCAGCAGTGAATATATAGGACAGGGGCAGCCCCAGCATTTT.

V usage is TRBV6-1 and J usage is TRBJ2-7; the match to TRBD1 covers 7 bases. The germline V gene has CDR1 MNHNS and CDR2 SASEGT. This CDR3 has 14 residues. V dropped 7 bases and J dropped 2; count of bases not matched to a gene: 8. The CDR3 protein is CASNSGTAPYEQYF. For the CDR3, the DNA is TGTGCCAGCAATTCCGGGACAGCTCCCTACGAGCAGTACTTC.

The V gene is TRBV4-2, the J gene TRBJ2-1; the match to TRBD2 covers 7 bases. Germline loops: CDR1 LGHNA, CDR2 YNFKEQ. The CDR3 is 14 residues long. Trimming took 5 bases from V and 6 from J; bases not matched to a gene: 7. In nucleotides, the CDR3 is TGTGCCAGCAGCACCGGGGGGAAGGGCAATGAGCAGTTCTTC. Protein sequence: CASSTGGKGNEQFF.

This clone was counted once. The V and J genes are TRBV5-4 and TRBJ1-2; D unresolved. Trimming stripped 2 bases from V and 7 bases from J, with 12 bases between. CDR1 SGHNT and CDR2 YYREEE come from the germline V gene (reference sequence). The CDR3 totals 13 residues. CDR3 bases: TGTGCCAGCAGCTTAGGAGGGAATATTGGCTACACCTTC. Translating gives CASSLGGNIGYTF. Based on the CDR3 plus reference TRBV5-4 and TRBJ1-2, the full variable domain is ETGVTQSPTHLIKTRGQQVTLRCSSQSGHNTVSWYQQALGQGPQFIFQYYREEENGRGNFPPRFSGLQFPNYSSELNVNALELDDSALYLCASSLGGNIGYTFGSGTRLTVV.

Here the CDR3 DNA reads TGTGCCATCAGTGACTCCAACGGCTTAGCTAACTATGGCTACACCTTC. It encodes CAISDSNGLANYGYTF. The chain has TRBV10-3 and TRBJ1-2; D is unresolved. Germline-derived CDR1 and CDR2 are ENHRY and SYGVKD. V was pared by 3 bases and J by 0 bases, with 14 bases between. This CDR3 spans 16 amino acids.

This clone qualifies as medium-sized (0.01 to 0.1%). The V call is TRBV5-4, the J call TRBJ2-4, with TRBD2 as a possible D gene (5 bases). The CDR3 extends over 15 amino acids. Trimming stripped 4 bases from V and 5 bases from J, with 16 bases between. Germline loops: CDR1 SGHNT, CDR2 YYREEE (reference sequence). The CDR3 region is CASSLGMGSQNIQYF. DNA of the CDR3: TGTGCCAGCAGCCTCGGGATGGGGAGTCAAAACATTCAGTACTTC.

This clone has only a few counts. CDR3 region: CASRHTIDRSSGNTIYF. The CDR3 coding sequence is TGTGCCAGCAGGCATACAATAGACAGAAGCTCTGGAAACACCATATATTTT. The chain is built from TRBV11-2 and TRBJ1-3; a weak D match, TRBD1 (5 bases). The CDR3 runs 17 residues. Trimming pared 6 bases from V and 0 bases from J, leaving 18 bases between. From germline, CDR1 is SGHAT and CDR2 FQNNGV.

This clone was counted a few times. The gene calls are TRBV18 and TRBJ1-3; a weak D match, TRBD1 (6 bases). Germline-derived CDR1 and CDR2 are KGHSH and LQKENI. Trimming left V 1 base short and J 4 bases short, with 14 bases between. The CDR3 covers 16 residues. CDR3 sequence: CASSPQAGDIGNTIYF. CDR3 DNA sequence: TGTGCCAGCTCACCACAGGCCGGGGACATAGGAAACACCATATATTTT.

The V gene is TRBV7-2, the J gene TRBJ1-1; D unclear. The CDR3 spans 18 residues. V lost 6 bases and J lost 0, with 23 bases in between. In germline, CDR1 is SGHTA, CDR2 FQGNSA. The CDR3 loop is CASSIPVRAQLMNTEAFF. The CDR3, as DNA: TGTGCCAGCAGTATCCCGGTACGGGCACAACTCATGAACACTGAAGCTTTCTTT. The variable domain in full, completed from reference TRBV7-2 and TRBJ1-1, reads GAGVSQSPSNKVTEKGKDVELRCDPISGHTALYWYRQSLGQGLEFLIYFQGNSAPDKSGLPSDRFSAERTGGSVSTLTIQRTQQEDSAVYLCASSIPVRAQLMNTEAFFGQGTRLTVV.

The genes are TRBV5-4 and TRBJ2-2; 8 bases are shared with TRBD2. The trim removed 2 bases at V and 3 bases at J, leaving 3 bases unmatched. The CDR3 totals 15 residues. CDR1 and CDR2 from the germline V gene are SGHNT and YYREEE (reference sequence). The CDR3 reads CASSFDGRDTGELFF. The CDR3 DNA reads TGTGCCAGCAGCTTCGACGGGAGGGACACCGGGGAGCTGTTTTTT.

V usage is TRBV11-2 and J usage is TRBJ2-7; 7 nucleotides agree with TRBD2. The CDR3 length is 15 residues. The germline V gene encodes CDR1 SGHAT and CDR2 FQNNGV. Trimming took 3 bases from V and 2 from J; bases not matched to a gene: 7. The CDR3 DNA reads TGTGCCAGCAGCTTGGAATTAGCGGGTCCCTACGAGCAGTACTTC. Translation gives CASSLELAGPYEQYF.

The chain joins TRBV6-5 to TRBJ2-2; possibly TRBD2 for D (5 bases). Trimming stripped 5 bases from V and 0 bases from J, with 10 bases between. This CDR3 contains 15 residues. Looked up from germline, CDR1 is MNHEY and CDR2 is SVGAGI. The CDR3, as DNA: TGTGCCAGCAGTCCGGGGTGGGCGAACACCGGGGAGCTGTTTTTT. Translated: CASSPGWANTGELFF.

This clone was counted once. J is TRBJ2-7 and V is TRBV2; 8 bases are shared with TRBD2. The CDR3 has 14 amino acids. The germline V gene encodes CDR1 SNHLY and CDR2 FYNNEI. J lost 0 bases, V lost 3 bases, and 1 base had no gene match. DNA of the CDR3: TGTGCCAGCAGTGAGGGGACTAGCTCCTACGAGCAGTACTTC. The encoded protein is CASSEGTSSYEQYF.

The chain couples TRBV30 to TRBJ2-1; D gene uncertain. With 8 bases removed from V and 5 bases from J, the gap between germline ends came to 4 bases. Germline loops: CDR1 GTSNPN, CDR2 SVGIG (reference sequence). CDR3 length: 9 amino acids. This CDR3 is CAIHNEQFF. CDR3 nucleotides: TGTGCCATTCACAATGAGCAGTTCTTC.

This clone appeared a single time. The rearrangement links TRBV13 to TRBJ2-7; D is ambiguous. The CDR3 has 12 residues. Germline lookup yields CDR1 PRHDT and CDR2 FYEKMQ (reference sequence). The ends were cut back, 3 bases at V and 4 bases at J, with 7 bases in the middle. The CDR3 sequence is CASSLSRYEQYF. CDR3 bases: TGTGCCAGCAGCTTGAGTAGGTACGAGCAGTACTTC.

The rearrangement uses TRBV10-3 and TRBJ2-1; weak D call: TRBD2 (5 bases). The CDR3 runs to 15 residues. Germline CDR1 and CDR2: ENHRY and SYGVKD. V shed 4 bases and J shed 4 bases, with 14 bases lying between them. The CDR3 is CAISGISDMYNEQFF. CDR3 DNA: TGTGCCATCAGTGGTATTAGCGATATGTACAATGAGCAGTTCTTC.

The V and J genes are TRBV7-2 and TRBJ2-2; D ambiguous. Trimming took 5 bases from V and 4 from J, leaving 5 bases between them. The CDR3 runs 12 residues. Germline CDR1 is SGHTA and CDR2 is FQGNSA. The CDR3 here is CASSAITGELFF. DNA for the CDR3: TGTGCCAGCAGCGCCATCACCGGGGAGCTGTTTTTT.

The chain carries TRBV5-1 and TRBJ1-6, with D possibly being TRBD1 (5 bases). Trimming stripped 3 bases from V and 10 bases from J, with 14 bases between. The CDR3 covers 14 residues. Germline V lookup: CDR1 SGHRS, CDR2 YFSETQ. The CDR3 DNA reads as TGCGCCAGCAGCTCGCAGGGCACGGGCTCACCCCTCCACTTT. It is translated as CASSSQGTGSPLHF.